This T cell receptor (beta chain) came from a study of cytomegalovirus exposure and HLA in healthy donors. The V and J ends lost 6 bases and 0 bases, in that order; junction bases with no gene match: 5. Germline values: CDR1 LGHNA, CDR2 YNFKEQ. The CDR3 has 14 residues. Concerning this clone itself: As yet, its antigen is unknown.

Amplification used 60 Vbeta primers and 13 Jbeta primers. The assay was immunoSEQ multiplex PCR, and TCRdb's table has in-frame clones only and misses some. The sample has approximately 110,000 clones; roughly 85% are singletons. Study observations and caveats: The study carried out a later analysis of TCR beta sequences. It associated 15,000 to 20,000 of them with specific HLA alleles at a false discovery rate of 0.05. Specificity for CMV antigens was confirmed in vitro for three of the CMV-associated chains. In presence/absence analyses, roughly uniform sequencing depth across donors was assumed.

The chain has TRBV4-2 and TRBJ2-7, with 7 bases fitting TRBD2. The sequenced sample was PBMCs. The receptor was derived from a woman aged 40 to 55 in good health and CMV-seronegative. The CDR3 protein is CASRLTSDSYEQYF. CDR3 coding DNA: TGTGCCAGCAGGCTAACTAGCGACTCCTACGAGCAGTACTTC.